The present entry profiles one TCR beta chain with its context. Antigen specificity is unknown. This sample is drawn from a study of shared clonotypes between healthy human individuals. Overall study results and limits: Unshared clonotypes carried lower generation probabilities than those common to all four donors.

Donors comprised only Caucasian adults living in Nashville, Tennessee. Sorted subsets were amplified in replicate PCRs using 200 to 250 ng DNA, roughly 30,000 T cell genomes. Repertoires were generated with immunoSEQ multiplex PCR, while TCRdb's copy carries only in-frame clones and drops some. The table lists some 2,500,000 clones, 80% to 95% of them singletons. V was pared by 3 bases and J by 3 bases, with 12 bases between. Germline V gene data show CDR1 as LNHDA and CDR2 as SQIVND (reference sequence). The length of the CDR3 is 14 residues. The receptor comes from a man in his late teens or twenties in good health. Some clones in this sample may be carry-over from other donors' samples. Sequencing input: naive CD4+ T cells from PBMCs. Subset of the sample: CD45RA+ positively selected. The rearrangement uses TRBV19 and TRBJ2-7; possible D gene TRBD2, 5 bases. The CDR3 DNA sequence: TGTGCCAGTAGTATGAGGCTCGAGGGCTACGAGCAGTACTTC. Translation gives CASSMRLEGYEQYF.